This T cell receptor (beta chain) stems from a study of T cells in tumors after PD-1 blockade. At the level of the study: Each patient got pembrolizumab 200 mg every 3 weeks or cemiplimab 350 mg every 2 weeks. On average, peripheral blood gave some 120,000 TCR templates and tens of thousands of unique clonotypes. Study conclusions and caveats: Blood contained about 44% of the tumor's TCR clonotypes.

The method was immunoSEQ multiplex PCR; TCRdb's version includes in-frame clones alone and lacks a portion of them. The sample shows 54,000 or so clones, around three quarters of them seen only once. Concerning this clone itself: Its antigen is currently unknown.

The sequence was obtained from a human donor with basal cell carcinoma. The sample was PBMCs, taken before anti-PD-1 treatment.

The CDR3, as DNA: TGTGCCAGCAGCCCGCGACTAGCGGCAAGCTCCTACGAGCAGTACTTC. It is translated as CASSPRLAASSYEQYF. The J gene is TRBJ2-7, the V gene TRBV11-1; 9 bases align to TRBD2. V trimming: 5 bases; J trimming: 0 bases; junction bases outside the gene matches: 8. The CDR3 runs to 16 residues. The germline gives CDR1 SGHAT, CDR2 FQDESV (reference sequence).